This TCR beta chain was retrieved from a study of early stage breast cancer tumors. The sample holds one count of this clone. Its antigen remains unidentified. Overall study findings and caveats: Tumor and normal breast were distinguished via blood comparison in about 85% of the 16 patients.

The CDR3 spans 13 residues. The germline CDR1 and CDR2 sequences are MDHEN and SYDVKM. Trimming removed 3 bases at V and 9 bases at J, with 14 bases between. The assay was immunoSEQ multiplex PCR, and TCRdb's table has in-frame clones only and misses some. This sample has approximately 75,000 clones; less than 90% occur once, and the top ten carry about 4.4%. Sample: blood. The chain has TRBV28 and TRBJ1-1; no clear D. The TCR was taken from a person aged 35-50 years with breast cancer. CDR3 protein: CASSFKGFLKAFF. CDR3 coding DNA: TGTGCCAGCAGTTTTAAGGGATTTTTGAAAGCTTTCTTT. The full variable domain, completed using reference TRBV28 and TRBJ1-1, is DVKVTQSSRYLVKRTGEKVFLECVQDMDHENMFWYRQDPGLGLRLIYFSYDVKMKEKGDIPEGYSVSREKKERFSLILESASTNQTSMYLCASSFKGFLKAFFGQGTRLTVV.